Listed here is a single T cell receptor (beta chain). The antigen remains undetermined. The CDR3 consists of 15 residues. CDR1 MGHDK and CDR2 SYGVNS come from the germline V gene. J was trimmed by 7 bases and V by 1 base; bases with no gene match: 2. This record comes from a study of regulatory T cells in long-lasting Graves disease. Turning to the study itself: Patients met the persistent Graves' disease definition after over 5 years of antithyroid drugs with positive TSH receptor antibodies. Study conclusions and caveats: Persistent patients shared more public clonotypes (approximately 2,500) than new patients (more than 900).

Building the TCR beta libraries relied on iRepertoire HTBI primers, and CDR3 regions underwent Arm-PCR. TCRdb passed the multiplex PCR reads through MiXCR, listing each CDR3 protein once. The sample records 650,000 to 850,000 distinct CDR3 sequences, 25% to 35% being singletons. Specified time point: persistent/refractory GD, antithyroid drugs over 5 years with positive TRAb. PBMC-extracted RNA yielded the TCR library. Each of the patients was recruited from an endocrinology department situated in Xi'an, China. The sample in question was peripheral blood mononuclear cells (PBMCs), obtained when the disease was refractory, from a patient treated with antithyroid drugs. The sequence was collected from a female donor with Graves disease. V and J are TRBV25-1 and TRBJ1-6, with 9 bases fitting TRBD1. For the CDR3, the DNA is TGTGCCAGCAGTGAATTTGGACAGGGGAATTCACCCCTCCACTTT. Amino acids: CASSEFGQGNSPLHF. Looking up the rest from reference TRBV25-1 and TRBJ1-6 gives the full variable domain: EADIYQTPRYLVIGTGKKITLECSQTMGHDKMYWYQQDPGMELHLIHYSYGVNSTEKGDLSSESTVSRIRTEHFPLTLESARPSHTSQYLCASSEFGQGNSPLHFGNGTRLTVT.